This T cell receptor (beta chain) was observed in a study of CD8+ T cells in alopecia areata. General observations from the study: Sequencing of scalp tissue also captures the resident alphabeta T cells of normal skin.

TCR sequencing used cDNA made by reverse transcription of extracted RNA. Some clones are missing from TCRdb's copy, which holds only in-frame ones; the method was immunoSEQ multiplex PCR. This sample carries 110,000 to 150,000 clones, about half of them seen once, and the ten largest clones take 0.99%. Germline V CDR1 and CDR2: SSHAT, FNYEAQ (reference sequence). This CDR3 has 17 residues. For this clone: The antigen is unknown.

J is TRBJ2-2 and V is TRBV7-7; 7 bases line up with TRBD2. The source is a human donor with alopecia areata. Here the sequenced sample was CD4+ T cells sorted from blood, taken at week 0. The CDR3 nucleotides are TGTGCTACCGGACCCCAGCGGGATAAACTTAACACCGGGGAGCTGTTTTTT. It specifies CATGPQRDKLNTGELFF.